This TCR beta chain was profiled in a study of shared clonotypes between healthy human individuals. Assay used: immunoSEQ multiplex PCR; TCRdb lists only in-frame clones, some missing. The sample lists fewer than 850,000 clones; 80% to 95% were seen once. Trimming left V 4 bases short and J 0 bases short, with 17 bases between. The CDR3 extends over 18 amino acids. CDR1 SGHRS and CDR2 YFSETQ come from the germline V gene. The rearrangement uses TRBV5-1 and TRBJ2-6, with D tentatively TRBD1 or TRBD2 (5 bases each). This TCR was sampled from a man aged 18 to 29 in good health. Some clones in this sample may be carry-over from other donors' samples. The material sequenced was memory CD8+ T cells from PBMCs. Subset of the sample: CD45RO+ cells pooled with CCR7-negative TemRA cells. CDR3 DNA: TGCGCCAGCAGCCCAAAGACGGGGCAGCACTCTGGGGCCAACGTCCTGACTTTC. Protein sequence: CASSPKTGQHSGANVLTF.